The clone carrying this TCR beta chain was found a few times. Its target is unknown. These data come from a study of T-cell memory formation after mild COVID-19. Findings and limits, study-wide: Still unconfirmed is whether the second-wave clones peaking on day 37 recognized SARS-CoV-2. Contracting CD4+ clones were located mainly in CM and EM, and CD8+ clones in EMRA. Some clones that responded were present in memory (sampled pre-infection), which suggests cross-reactive memory joined.

CDR3 length equals 12 residues. CDR1 and CDR2 (germline): SEHNR, FQNEAQ (reference sequence). Trimming stripped 3 bases from V and 13 bases from J, with 13 bases between. TCRdb called the 5' RACE reads again in MiXCR, with one record for every CDR3 protein. This repertoire shows nearly 250,000 distinct CDR3 sequences, about 16% found once; its top ten account for 2.1%. The receptor was derived from an adult woman who had mild COVID-19 (a few samples of this study predate the infection). Cell type and time point are not known. The V and J genes are TRBV7-9 and TRBJ2-1; D is perhaps TRBD2 (6 bases). Sequencing input: PBMCs or a T cell subset sorted from them (not recorded which). The CDR3 spells CASSFIADVQFF. DNA for the CDR3: TGTGCCAGCAGCTTCATAGCGGATGTCCAGTTCTTC. Combining the CDR3 with reference TRBV7-9 and TRBJ2-1 gives the whole variable domain DTGVSQNPRHKITKRGQNVTFRCDPISEHNRLYWYRQTLGQGPEFLTYFQNEAQLEKSRLLSDRFSAERPKGSFSTLEIQRTEQGDSAMYLCASSFIADVQFFGPGTRLTVL.